This note documents a single T cell receptor (beta chain) sequence. Its target is not known. The data were taken from a study of cytomegalovirus exposure and HLA in healthy donors. Study-wide results and limits: The majority of TCR sequences were rare, yet some public TCRs appeared in many donors. A few CMV-associated chains proved CMV antigen-specific in vitro.

Here immunoSEQ multiplex PCR was the method, and the copy in TCRdb shows in-frame clones only, minus some. Here the sample spans fewer than 150,000 clones, around 90% being singletons. With 1 base removed from V and 5 bases from J, the gap between germline ends came to 18 bases. The CDR3 runs to 17 residues. The V gene's germline CDR1 is SGHAT and CDR2 FQNNGV. The genes are TRBV11-2 and TRBJ1-5; maybe TRBD1 (5 bases). This TCR derives from a man aged 18-30 years in good health and CMV-seropositive. Sequencing used PBMCs. Written as DNA, the CDR3 is TGTGCCAGCAGCTTAGGTCGGGGGAGAAAACCCCATCAGCCCCAGCATTTT. Protein: CASSLGRGRKPHQPQHF.